The 8 T cell receptor beta chains below were found in one sample sequenced in a study of T cells in Graves' hyperthyroidism and ophthalmopathy. Amplified regions were TCR beta CDR3 sequences from RNA transcripts. A set of HTBI primers served as the primers for a first-round RT-PCR of the TCR CDR3. Via MiXCR, TCRdb re-called the multiplex PCR reads, giving one row per CDR3 protein. The sample includes about 290,000 distinct CDR3 sequences, roughly 19% seen only once; the top ten take 39%. Sequencing was carried out using blood. The receptors stem from a man between 45 and 60 years old with Graves' ophthalmopathy.

This clonotype was seen many times. The V call is TRBV20-1, the J call TRBJ2-7; 7 bases line up with TRBD1. The V segment lost 6 bases and the J segment 5 bases; nucleotides outside the gene matches: 10. The CDR3 covers 13 residues. Germline-derived CDR1 and CDR2 are DFQATT and SNEGSKA (reference sequence). CDR3 amino acids: CSALPGQIDEQYF. CDR3 in DNA: TGCAGTGCCCTCCCGGGACAGATAGACGAGCAGTACTTC.

This clonotype was observed a handful of times. V gene TRBV30 combines with J gene TRBJ2-5; D is possibly TRBD2 (7 bases). CDR1 and CDR2 (germline): GTSNPN, SVGIG (reference sequence). The CDR3 sequence is 14 residues long. The germline V and J ends were trimmed by 7 bases and 4 bases, with 19 bases remaining between them. The CDR3 DNA sequence: TGTGCCTTAGGGGGGGAGGGCCTAGGAGAGACCCAGTACTTC. As protein: CALGGEGLGETQYF.

There are a few counts of this clonotype. V gene TRBV28 combines with J gene TRBJ1-2; perhaps TRBD1 as D (5 bases). V was cut by 6 bases and J by 1 base, with 12 bases left in between. The germline V gene has CDR1 MDHEN and CDR2 SYDVKM. This CDR3 region has 14 residues. CDR3 in DNA: TGTGCCAGCAGACAACACAGGAATAACTATGGCTACACCTTC. Protein product: CASRQHRNNYGYTF.

This clonotype showed up many times. The V and J genes are TRBV28 and TRBJ1-1; 9 bases agree with TRBD1. Germline assignment: CDR1 MDHEN and CDR2 SYDVKM. The CDR3 runs to 14 residues. With 6 bases clipped from V and 4 bases from J, the junction kept 6 bases outside the gene matches. CDR3 loop: CASRGGDRVTEAFF. The CDR3 DNA sequence: TGTGCCAGCAGAGGAGGGGACAGGGTCACTGAAGCTTTCTTT.

A note on this clonotype: The CDR3 does not close with the conserved phenylalanine or tryptophan, likely indicating a read error. The chain combines TRBV29-1 with TRBJ2-7; D ambiguous. This CDR3 spans 16 amino acids. Germline V lookup: CDR1 SQVTM, CDR2 ANQGSEA. Trimming stripped 0 bases from V and 1 base from J, with 16 bases between. The DNA for the CDR3 is TGCAGCGTTGAAGATTCGAAGGCAGATTTTTCCTACGAGCAGTACTCC. The encoded protein is CSVEDSKADFSYEQYS.

This clonotype was found a few times. The chain is built from TRBV3-1 and TRBJ1-5; D is unclear. The CDR3 covers 14 residues. Germline values: CDR1 LGHDT, CDR2 YNNKEL (reference sequence). V lost 1 base to trimming and J lost 7 bases, with 11 bases between them. The CDR3 DNA is TGTGCCAGCAGCCAAGCTGGGTATGAGCAGCCCCAGCATTTT. This codes for CASSQAGYEQPQHF. The variable domain in full, with the rest retrieved from reference TRBV3-1 and TRBJ1-5, is DTAVSQTPKYLVTQMGNDKSIKCEQNLGHDTMYWYKQDSKKFLKIMFSYNNKELIINETVPNRFSPKSPDKAHLNLHINSLELGDSAVYFCASSQAGYEQPQHFGDGTRLSIL.

This chain uses TRBV9 with TRBJ2-7; 9 bases agree with TRBD2. V trimming: 2 bases; J trimming: 0 bases; junction bases outside the gene matches: 3. The CDR3 is made up of 15 amino acids. Germline V gives CDR1 SGDLS, CDR2 YYNGEE. The CDR3 DNA reads TGTGCCAGCAGCGTTAGCGGGGGAAGCTCCTACGAGCAGTACTTC. Its protein product is CASSVSGGSSYEQYF.

The chain combines TRBV7-3 with TRBJ2-1; possible D gene TRBD1, 6 bases. This CDR3 is built from 15 residues. Germline V gene data show CDR1 as SGHTA and CDR2 as FQGTGA. The V end lost 2 bases, the J end lost 5 bases, and 13 bases lay between the germline ends. This CDR3 reads CASSLVQGVNNEQFF. The CDR3 DNA sequence: TGTGCCAGCAGCTTAGTACAGGGCGTAAACAATGAGCAGTTCTTC.